What follows are 13 T cell receptor beta chains derived from one specimen sequenced in a study of T cell responses to AZD1222 COVID-19 vaccine. Repertoires were generated with immunoSEQ multiplex PCR, while TCRdb's copy carries only in-frame clones and drops some. Of approximately 110,000 clones listed, about 88% are singletons. Material: peripheral blood, obtained on day 0 of AZD1222 vaccination. The receptor set was obtained from an adult in good health.

This sequence joins TRBV19 and TRBJ1-4, with 9 bases lining up with TRBD1. Germline V CDR1 and CDR2: LNHDA, SQIVND (reference sequence). The CDR3 consists of 15 residues. The junction had 9 bases not matched to a gene; V was cut back by 5 bases and J by 8 bases. The CDR3 nucleotides are TGTGCCAGTAGTCCCCCGGGACAGGGATTCGAAAAACTGTTTTTT. It specifies CASSPPGQGFEKLFF.

The chain links TRBV5-5 to TRBJ1-2; no clear D. With 1 base removed from V and 0 bases from J, the gap between germline ends came to 13 bases. The CDR3 is 16 amino acids. CDR1 and CDR2 (germline): SGHKS, YYEKEE (reference sequence). The CDR3 region is CASSLWSQATNYGYTF. The CDR3 DNA reads TGTGCCAGCAGCTTGTGGTCTCAGGCAACTAACTATGGCTACACCTTC.

V usage is TRBV5-1 and J usage is TRBJ2-3; 8 bases fit TRBD1. This CDR3 is 16 amino acids long. CDR1 SGHRS and CDR2 YFSETQ come from the germline V gene. Trimming removed 4 bases from V and 7 bases from J; junction bases left unmatched: 14. CDR3 nucleotide sequence: TGCGCCAGCAGCCCGACCCCAGACAGGGGCGTCCATACGCAGTATTTT. Its translation is CASSPTPDRGVHTQYF.

The J gene is TRBJ1-1, the V gene TRBV6-5; D gene ambiguous. From germline, CDR1 is MNHEY and CDR2 SVGAGI. The CDR3 is made up of 12 amino acids. Between the trimmed V and J ends, which lost 6 bases and 0 bases, there was a span of 5 bases. The CDR3 bases are TGTGCCAGCAGGTCAGTGAACACTGAAGCTTTCTTT. Protein product: CASRSVNTEAFF.

The chain recombines TRBV5-7 with TRBJ1-1, with D possibly being TRBD1 (5 bases). TRBV5-7 is noted as an ORF with a role that remains uncertain. V shed 5 bases and J shed 8 bases, with 16 bases lying between them. The CDR3 covers 13 residues. The CDR3 is CASRTNTRDEAFF. CDR3 in DNA: TGTGCCAGCAGGACTAATACCAGGGACGAAGCTTTCTTT.

This clone was picked up many times. The V call is TRBV7-8, the J call TRBJ2-1, with 10 nucleotides matching TRBD2. Per the germline V gene, CDR1 is SGHVS and CDR2 is FQNEAQ. J gave up 0 bases and V 8 bases, and 4 bases lay outside the gene matches. The CDR3 extends over 15 amino acids. The chain's CDR3 is CASELAGSSYNEQFF. CDR3 in DNA: TGTGCCAGCGAACTAGCGGGGAGCTCCTACAATGAGCAGTTCTTC.

The chain combines TRBV18 with TRBJ1-3, with D unresolved. The ends were cut back, 2 bases at V and 0 bases at J, with 11 bases in the middle. CDR3 size: 16 residues. Germline V CDR1 and CDR2: KGHSH, LQKENI. CDR3 nucleotide sequence: TGTGCCAGCTCACCAACCCTCGTATCCTCTGGAAACACCATATATTTT. Its translation: CASSPTLVSSGNTIYF.

The rearrangement uses TRBV19 and TRBJ1-5; D may be TRBD1 (5 bases). Trimming took 1 base from V and 3 from J, leaving 10 bases between them. CDR3 size: 15 residues. CDR1 is LNHDA and CDR2 is SQIVND in the germline V gene (reference sequence). This CDR3 reads CASSIVRANNQPQHF. CDR3 coding DNA: TGTGCCAGTAGTATAGTCAGGGCGAACAATCAGCCCCAGCATTTT. The full variable domain, with the rest looked up from reference TRBV19 and TRBJ1-5, is DGGITQSPKYLFRKEGQNVTLSCEQNLNHDAMYWYRQDPGQGLRLIYYSQIVNDFQKGDIAEGYSVSREKKESFPLTVTSAQKNPTAFYLCASSIVRANNQPQHFGDGTRLSIL.

The chain carries TRBV28 and TRBJ2-2; TRBD2 might be the D (6 bases). Germline V gene lookup returns CDR1 MDHEN and CDR2 SYDVKM. This CDR3 is built from 15 residues. Trimming shortened V by 5 bases and J by 6 bases, and 16 bases separated the two germline ends. As DNA, the CDR3 is TGTGCCAGCAGTCCACATATAGGCGGGGCCGGGGAGCTGTTTTTT. Encoded protein: CASSPHIGGAGELFF.

This clone was detected a few times. The genes are TRBV5-6 and TRBJ1-2; D perhaps matches TRBD1 (5 bases). Trimming cost V 4 bases and J 0 bases, with 19 bases left between them. This CDR3 spans 17 amino acids. Germline CDR1 is SGHDT and CDR2 is YYEEEE. CDR3 DNA sequence: TGTGCCAGCAGCCCACCGAGAGGGGCGCGACCTAACTATGGCTACACCTTC. Translation: CASSPPRGARPNYGYTF.

The chain joins TRBV5-1 to TRBJ1-2; D is possibly TRBD1 (5 bases). Germline lookup yields CDR1 SGHRS and CDR2 YFSETQ. V was trimmed by 0 bases and J by 4 bases, leaving 7 bases between them. The CDR3 totals 13 residues. The CDR3 loop is CASSLETAYGYTF. As DNA, the CDR3 is TGCGCCAGCAGCTTGGAGACAGCCTATGGCTACACCTTC. The full variable domain, in which reference TRBV5-1 and TRBJ1-2 provide the parts outside the CDR3, is KAGVTQTPRYLIKTRGQQVTLSCSPISGHRSVSWYQQTPGQGLQFLFEYFSETQRNKGNFPGRFSGRQFSNSRSEMNVSTLELGDSALYLCASSLETAYGYTFGSGTRLTVV.

This clone was found a few times. The chain uses TRBV5-4 and TRBJ1-1; TRBD1 aligns across 10 bases. The CDR3 runs 18 residues. Germline CDR1 is SGHNT and CDR2 is YYREEE (reference sequence). J was trimmed by 4 bases and V by 2 bases; bases with no gene match: 14. CDR3 nucleotides: TGTGCCAGCAGCTTCCCGGGACAGGGGCGGTTGGTTGGCACTGAAGCTTTCTTT. Amino acid sequence: CASSFPGQGRLVGTEAFF.

V gene TRBV6-5 combines with J gene TRBJ1-2; D gene ambiguous. Germline V gene lookup returns CDR1 MNHEY and CDR2 SVGAGI. The CDR3 covers 13 residues. V was trimmed by 2 bases and J by 4 bases, leaving 8 bases between them. The CDR3 DNA reads as TGTGCCAGCAGTTACAGTCAGACCTATGGCTACACCTTC. It translates to CASSYSQTYGYTF.